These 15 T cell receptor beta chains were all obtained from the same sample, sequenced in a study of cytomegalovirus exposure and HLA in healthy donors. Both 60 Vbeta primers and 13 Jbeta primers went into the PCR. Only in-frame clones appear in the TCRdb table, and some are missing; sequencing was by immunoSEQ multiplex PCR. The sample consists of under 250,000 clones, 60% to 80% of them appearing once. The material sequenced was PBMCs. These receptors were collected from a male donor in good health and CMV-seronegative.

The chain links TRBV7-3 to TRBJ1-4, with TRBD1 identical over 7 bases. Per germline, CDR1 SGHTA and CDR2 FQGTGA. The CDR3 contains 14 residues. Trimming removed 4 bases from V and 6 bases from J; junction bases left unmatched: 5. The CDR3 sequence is CASSSQGSDEKLFF. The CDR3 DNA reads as TGTGCCAGCAGCTCACAGGGGTCGGATGAAAAACTGTTTTTT. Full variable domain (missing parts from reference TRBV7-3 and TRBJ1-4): GAGVSQTPSNKVTEKGKYVELRCDPISGHTALYWYRQSLGQGPEFLIYFQGTGAADDSGLPNDRFFAVRPEGSVSTLKIQRTERGDSAVYLCASSSQGSDEKLFFGSGTQLSVL.

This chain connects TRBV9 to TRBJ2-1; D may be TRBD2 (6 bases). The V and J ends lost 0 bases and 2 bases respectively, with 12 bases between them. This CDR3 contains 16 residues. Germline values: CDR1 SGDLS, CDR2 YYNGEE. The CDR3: CASSVDGGATYNEQFF. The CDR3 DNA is TGTGCCAGCAGCGTAGACGGGGGAGCTACCTACAATGAGCAGTTCTTC.

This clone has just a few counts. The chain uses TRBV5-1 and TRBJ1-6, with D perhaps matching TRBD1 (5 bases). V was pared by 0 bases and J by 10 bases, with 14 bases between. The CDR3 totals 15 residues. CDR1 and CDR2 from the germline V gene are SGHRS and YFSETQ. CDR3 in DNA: TGCGCCAGCAGCTTGGGTTCGGGGGGGAGGTCACCCCTCCACTTT. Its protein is CASSLGSGGRSPLHF.

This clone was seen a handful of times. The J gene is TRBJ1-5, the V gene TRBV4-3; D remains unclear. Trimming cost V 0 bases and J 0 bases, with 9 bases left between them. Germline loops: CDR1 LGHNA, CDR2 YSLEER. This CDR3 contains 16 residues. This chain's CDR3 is CASSQDLDYSNQPQHF. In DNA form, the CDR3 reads TGCGCCAGCAGCCAAGATCTAGATTATAGCAATCAGCCCCAGCATTTT.

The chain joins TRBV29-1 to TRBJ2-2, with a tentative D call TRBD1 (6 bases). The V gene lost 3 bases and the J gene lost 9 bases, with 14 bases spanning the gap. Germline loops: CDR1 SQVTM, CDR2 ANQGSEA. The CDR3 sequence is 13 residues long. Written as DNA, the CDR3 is TGCAGCGTTGAGGACAGTTCCGACCGGGAGCTGTTTTTT. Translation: CSVEDSSDRELFF.

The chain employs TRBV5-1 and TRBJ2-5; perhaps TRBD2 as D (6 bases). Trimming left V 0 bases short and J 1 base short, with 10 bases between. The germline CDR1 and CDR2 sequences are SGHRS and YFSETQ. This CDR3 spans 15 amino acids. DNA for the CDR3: TGCGCCAGCAGCTTGGAACTAGCAGTCCAAGAGACCCAGTACTTC. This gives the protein CASSLELAVQETQYF.

This CDR3 reads CAGAESGNTIYF. The CDR3 bases are TGTGCCGGAGCAGAATCTGGAAACACCATATATTTT. The chain recombines TRBV18 with TRBJ1-3, with D uncertain. Trimming removed 11 bases at V and 1 base at J, with 9 bases between. Germline V lookup: CDR1 KGHSH, CDR2 LQKENI. The CDR3 consists of 12 residues.

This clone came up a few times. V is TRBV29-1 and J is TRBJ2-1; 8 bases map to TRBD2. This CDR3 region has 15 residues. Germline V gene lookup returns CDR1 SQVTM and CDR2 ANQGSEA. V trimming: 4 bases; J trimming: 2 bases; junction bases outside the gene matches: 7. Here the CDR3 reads CSVVGGARTYNEQFF. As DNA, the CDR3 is TGCAGCGTTGTCGGGGGGGCCCGAACCTACAATGAGCAGTTCTTC.

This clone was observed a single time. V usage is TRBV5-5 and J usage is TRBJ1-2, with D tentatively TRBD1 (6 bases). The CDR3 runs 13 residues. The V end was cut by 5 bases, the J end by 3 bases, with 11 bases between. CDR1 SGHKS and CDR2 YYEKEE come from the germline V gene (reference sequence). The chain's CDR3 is CASRNTGYYGYTF. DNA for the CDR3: TGTGCCAGCAGGAACACAGGGTACTATGGCTACACCTTC.

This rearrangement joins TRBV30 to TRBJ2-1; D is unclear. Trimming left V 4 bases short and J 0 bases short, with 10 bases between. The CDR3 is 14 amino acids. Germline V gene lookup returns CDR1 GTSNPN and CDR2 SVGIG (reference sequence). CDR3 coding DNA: TGTGCCTGGACGCCACCGAGCTCCTACAATGAGCAGTTCTTC. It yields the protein CAWTPPSSYNEQFF.

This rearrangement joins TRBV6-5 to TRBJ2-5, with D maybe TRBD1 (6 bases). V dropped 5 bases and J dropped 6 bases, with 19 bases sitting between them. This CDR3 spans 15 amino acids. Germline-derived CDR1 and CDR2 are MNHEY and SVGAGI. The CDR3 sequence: CASSRDPGAKKTQYF. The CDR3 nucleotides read TGTGCCAGCAGTAGGGACCCAGGGGCGAAGAAGACCCAGTACTTC.

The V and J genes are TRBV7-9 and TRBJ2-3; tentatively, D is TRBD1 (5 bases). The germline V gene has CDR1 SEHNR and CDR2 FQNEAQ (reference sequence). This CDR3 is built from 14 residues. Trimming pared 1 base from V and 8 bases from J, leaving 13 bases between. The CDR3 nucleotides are TGTGCCAGCAGCTTAGAAGGGGCCCAAGGTACGCAGTATTTT. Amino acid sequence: CASSLEGAQGTQYF.

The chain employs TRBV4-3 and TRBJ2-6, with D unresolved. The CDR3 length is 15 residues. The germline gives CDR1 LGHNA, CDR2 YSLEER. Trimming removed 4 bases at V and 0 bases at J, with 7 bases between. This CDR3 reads CASSPGGSGANVLTF. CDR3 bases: TGCGCCAGCAGCCCCGGCGGCTCTGGGGCCAACGTCCTGACTTTC.

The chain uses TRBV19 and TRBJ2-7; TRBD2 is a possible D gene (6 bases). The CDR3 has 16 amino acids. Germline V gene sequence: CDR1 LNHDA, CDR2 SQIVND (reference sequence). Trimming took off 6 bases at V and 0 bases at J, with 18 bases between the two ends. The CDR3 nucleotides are TGTGCCAGTAGCCCCCTGGGTATCGGGGGCTCCTACGAGCAGTACTTC. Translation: CASSPLGIGGSYEQYF.

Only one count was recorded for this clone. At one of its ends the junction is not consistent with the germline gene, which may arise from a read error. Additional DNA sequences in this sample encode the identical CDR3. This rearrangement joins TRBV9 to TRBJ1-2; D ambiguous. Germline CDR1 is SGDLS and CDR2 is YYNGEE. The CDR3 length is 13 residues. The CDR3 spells CASSADKYHGYTF. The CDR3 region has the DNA TGCGCCAGCAGCGCTGACAAATACCATGGCTACACCTTC.